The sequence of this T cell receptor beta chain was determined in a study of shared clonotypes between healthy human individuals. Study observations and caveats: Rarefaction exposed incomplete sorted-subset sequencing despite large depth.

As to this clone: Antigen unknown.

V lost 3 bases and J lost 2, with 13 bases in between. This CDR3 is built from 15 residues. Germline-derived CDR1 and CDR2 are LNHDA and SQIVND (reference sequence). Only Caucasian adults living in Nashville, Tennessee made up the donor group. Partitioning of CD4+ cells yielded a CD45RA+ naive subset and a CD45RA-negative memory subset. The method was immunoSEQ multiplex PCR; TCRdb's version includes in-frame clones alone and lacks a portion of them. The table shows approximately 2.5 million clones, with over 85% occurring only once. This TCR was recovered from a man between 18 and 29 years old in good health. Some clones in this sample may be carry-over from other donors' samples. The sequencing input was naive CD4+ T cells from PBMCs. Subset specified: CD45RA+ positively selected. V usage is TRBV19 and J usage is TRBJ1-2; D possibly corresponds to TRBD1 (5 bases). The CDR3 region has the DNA TGTGCCAGTAGTATCGTGGCGGGGCAGAACTATGGCTACACCTTC. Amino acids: CASSIVAGQNYGYTF. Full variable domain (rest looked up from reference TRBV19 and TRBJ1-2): DGGITQSPKYLFRKEGQNVTLSCEQNLNHDAMYWYRQDPGQGLRLIYYSQIVNDFQKGDIAEGYSVSREKKESFPLTVTSAQKNPTAFYLCASSIVAGQNYGYTFGSGTRLTVV.